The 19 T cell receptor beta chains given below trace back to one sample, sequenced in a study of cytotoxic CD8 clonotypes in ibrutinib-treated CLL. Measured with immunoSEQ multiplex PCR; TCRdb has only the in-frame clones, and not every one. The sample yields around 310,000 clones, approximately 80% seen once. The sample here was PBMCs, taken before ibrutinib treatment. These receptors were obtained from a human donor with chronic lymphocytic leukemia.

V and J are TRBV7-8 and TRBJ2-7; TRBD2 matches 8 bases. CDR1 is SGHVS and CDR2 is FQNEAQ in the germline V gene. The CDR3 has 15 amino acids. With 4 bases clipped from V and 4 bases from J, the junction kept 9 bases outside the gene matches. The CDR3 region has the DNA TGTGCCAGCAGCTCAACTAGCGGAGCTTTATACGAGCAGTACTTC. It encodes CASSSTSGALYEQYF.

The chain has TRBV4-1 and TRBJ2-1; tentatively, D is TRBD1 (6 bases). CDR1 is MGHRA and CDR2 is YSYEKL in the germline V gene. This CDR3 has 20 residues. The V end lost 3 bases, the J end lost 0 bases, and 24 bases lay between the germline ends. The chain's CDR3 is CASSQVFSAGQGSSYNEQFF. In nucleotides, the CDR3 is TGCGCCAGCAGCCAGGTTTTTTCGGCGGGTCAGGGGAGCTCCTACAATGAGCAGTTCTTC.

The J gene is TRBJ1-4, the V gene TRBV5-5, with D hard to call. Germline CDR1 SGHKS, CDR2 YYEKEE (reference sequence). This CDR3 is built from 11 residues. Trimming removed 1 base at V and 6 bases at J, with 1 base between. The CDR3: CASSLHEKLFF. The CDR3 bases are TGTGCCAGCAGCTTGCATGAAAAACTGTTTTTT. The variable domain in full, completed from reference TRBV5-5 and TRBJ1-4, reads DAGVTQSPTHLIKTRGQQVTLRCSPISGHKSVSWYQQVLGQGPQFIFQYYEKEERGRGNFPDRFSARQFPNYSSELNVNALLLGDSALYLCASSLHEKLFFGSGTQLSVL.

The CDR3 DNA is TGTGCCAGCAGGAGACTAGCGGGAGGAGCGGCCCAAGAGACCCAGTACTTC. Protein sequence: CASRRLAGGAAQETQYF. V usage is TRBV27 and J usage is TRBJ2-5, with TRBD2 matching over 13 bases. The germline V gene has CDR1 MNHEY and CDR2 SMNVEV (reference sequence). The J segment lost 1 base and the V segment lost 6 bases, leaving 8 bases of the junction unmatched. The CDR3 covers 17 residues.

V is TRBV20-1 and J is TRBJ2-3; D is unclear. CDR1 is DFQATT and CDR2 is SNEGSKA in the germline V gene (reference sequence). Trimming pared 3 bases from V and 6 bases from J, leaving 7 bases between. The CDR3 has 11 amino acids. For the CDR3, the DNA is TGCAGTGCTAGGGTTGTGGATACGCAGTATTTT. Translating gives CSARVVDTQYF.

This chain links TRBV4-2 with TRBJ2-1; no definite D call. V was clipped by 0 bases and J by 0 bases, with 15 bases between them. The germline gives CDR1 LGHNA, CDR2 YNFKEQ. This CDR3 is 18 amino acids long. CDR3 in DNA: TGTGCCAGCAGCCAAGAGGGTGCTGGTGGTGACTCCTACAATGAGCAGTTCTTC. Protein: CASSQEGAGGDSYNEQFF.

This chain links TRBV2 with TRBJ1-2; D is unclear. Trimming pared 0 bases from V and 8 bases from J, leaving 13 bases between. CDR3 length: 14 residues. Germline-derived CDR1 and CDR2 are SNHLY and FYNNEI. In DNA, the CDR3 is TGTGCCAGCAGTGAAGCGGGCGGAATAATAGGCTACACCTTC. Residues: CASSEAGGIIGYTF.

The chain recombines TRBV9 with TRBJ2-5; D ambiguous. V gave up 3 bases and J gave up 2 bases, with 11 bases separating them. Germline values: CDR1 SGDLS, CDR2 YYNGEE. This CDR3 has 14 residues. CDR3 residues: CASSAGHSQETQYF. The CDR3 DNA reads TGTGCCAGCAGCGCGGGTCATTCACAAGAGACCCAGTACTTC.

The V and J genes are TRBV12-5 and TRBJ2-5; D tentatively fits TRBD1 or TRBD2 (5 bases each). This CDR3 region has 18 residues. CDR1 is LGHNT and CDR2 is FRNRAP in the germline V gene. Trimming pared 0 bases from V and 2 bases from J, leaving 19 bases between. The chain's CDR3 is CASGLVGSGTEKQETQYF. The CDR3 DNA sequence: TGTGCTAGTGGTTTGGTTGGATCCGGGACGGAGAAACAAGAGACCCAGTACTTC.

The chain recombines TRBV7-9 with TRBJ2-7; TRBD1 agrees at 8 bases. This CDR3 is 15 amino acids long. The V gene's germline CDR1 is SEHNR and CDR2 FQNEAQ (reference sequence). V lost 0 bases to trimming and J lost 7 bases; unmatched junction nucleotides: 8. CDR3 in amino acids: CASSLAPGTGGEQYF. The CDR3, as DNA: TGTGCCAGCAGCTTAGCGCCAGGGACAGGAGGTGAGCAGTACTTC. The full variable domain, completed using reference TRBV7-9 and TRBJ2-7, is DTGVSQNPRHKITKRGQNVTFRCDPISEHNRLYWYRQTLGQGPEFLTYFQNEAQLEKSRLLSDRFSAERPKGSFSTLEIQRTEQGDSAMYLCASSLAPGTGGEQYFGPGTRLTVT.

The chain's CDR3 is CASSYSNLGETQYF. CDR3 nucleotide sequence: TGTGCCAGCAGTTACTCAAATCTCGGGGAGACCCAGTACTTC. The V call is TRBV6-6, the J call TRBJ2-5; D is undetermined. Germline V CDR1 and CDR2: MNHNY, SVGAGI (reference sequence). CDR3 length: 14 amino acids. V gave up 0 bases and J gave up 5 bases, with 10 bases separating them.

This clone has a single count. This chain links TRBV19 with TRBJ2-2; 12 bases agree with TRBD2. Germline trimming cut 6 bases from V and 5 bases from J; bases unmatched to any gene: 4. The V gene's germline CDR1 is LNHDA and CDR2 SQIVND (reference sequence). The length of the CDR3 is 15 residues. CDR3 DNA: TGTGCCAGTAGCCTAGCGGGAGGGGGAACCGGGGAGCTGTTTTTT. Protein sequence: CASSLAGGGTGELFF.

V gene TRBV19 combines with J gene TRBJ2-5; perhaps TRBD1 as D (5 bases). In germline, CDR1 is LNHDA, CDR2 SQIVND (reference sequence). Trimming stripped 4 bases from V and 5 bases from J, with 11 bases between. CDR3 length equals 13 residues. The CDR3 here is CASSSTGTETQYF. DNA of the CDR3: TGTGCCAGTAGTAGTACAGGAACGGAGACCCAGTACTTC.

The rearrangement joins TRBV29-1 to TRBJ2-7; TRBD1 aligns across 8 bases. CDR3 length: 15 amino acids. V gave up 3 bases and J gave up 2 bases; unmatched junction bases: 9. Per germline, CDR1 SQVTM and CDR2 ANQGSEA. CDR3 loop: CSVDLTGEATYEQYF. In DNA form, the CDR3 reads TGCAGCGTTGATTTGACAGGGGAGGCCACCTACGAGCAGTACTTC.

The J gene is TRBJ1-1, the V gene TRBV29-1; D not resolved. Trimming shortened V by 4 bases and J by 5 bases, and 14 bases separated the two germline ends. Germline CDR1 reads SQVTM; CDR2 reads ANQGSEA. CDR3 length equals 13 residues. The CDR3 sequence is CSVVLGWRTEAFF. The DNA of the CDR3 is TGCAGCGTTGTACTGGGGTGGAGAACTGAAGCTTTCTTT.

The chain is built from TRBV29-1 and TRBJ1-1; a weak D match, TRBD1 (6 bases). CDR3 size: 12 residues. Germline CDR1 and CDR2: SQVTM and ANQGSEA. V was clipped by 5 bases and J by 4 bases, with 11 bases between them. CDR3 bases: TGCAGCGTTCACGCAGGGGTCACTGAAGCTTTCTTT. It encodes CSVHAGVTEAFF.

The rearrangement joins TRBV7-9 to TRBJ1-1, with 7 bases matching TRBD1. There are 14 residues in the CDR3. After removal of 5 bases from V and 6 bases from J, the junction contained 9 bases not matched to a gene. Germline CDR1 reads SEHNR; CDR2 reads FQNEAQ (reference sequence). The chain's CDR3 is CASSKQQGWAEAFF. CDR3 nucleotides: TGTGCCAGCAGCAAGCAACAGGGGTGGGCTGAAGCTTTCTTT.

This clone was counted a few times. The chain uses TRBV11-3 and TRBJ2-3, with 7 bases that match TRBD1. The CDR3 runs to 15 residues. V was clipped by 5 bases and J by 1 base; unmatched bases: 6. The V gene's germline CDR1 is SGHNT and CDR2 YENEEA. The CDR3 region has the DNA TGTGCCAGCAGCCTTCGACAGGGAGGCACAGATACGCAGTATTTT. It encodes CASSLRQGGTDTQYF.

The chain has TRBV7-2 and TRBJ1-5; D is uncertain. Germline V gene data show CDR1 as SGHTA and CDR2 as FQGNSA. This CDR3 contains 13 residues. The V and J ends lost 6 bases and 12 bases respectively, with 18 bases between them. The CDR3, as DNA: TGTGCCAGCAGTTACGATAGGCGGAGGGTCCAGCATTTT. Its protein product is CASSYDRRRVQHF.